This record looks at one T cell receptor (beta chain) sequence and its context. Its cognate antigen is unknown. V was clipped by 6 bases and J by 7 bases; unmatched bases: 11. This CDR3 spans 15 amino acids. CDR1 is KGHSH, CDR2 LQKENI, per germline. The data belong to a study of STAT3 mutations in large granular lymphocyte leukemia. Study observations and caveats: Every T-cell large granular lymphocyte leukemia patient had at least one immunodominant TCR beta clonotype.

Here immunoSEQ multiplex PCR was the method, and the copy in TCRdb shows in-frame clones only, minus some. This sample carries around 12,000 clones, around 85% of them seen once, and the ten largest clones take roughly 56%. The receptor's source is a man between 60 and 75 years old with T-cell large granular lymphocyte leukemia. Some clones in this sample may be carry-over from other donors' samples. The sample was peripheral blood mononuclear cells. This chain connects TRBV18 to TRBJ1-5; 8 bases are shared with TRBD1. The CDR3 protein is CASSELQGALQPQHF. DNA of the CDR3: TGTGCCAGCTCTGAATTGCAGGGGGCGTTACAGCCCCAGCATTTT.